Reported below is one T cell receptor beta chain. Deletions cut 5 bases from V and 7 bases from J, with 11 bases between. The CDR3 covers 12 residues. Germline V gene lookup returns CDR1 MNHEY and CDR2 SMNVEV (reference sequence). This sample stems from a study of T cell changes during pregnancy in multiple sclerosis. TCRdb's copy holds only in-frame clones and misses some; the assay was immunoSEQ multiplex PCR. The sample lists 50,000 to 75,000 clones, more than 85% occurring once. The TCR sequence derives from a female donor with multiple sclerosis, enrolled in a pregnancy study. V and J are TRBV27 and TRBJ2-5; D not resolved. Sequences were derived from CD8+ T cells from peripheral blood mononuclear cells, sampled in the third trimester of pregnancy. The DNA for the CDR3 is TGTGCCAGCAGTACTCCAAGAGGGACCCAGTACTTC. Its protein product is CASSTPRGTQYF.